This TCR beta chain was captured by sequencing in a study of blood T cells in healthy people across ages. General observations from the study: Donors of long life had a larger count of naive CD4+ cells and greater diversity than aged donors.

As concerns this clonotype: Its specificity is not known.

The CDR3 runs 12 residues. The V end was cut by 6 bases, the J end by 6 bases, with 10 bases between. With a J-beta primer mix and a sample-barcoded 5' primer, a second PCR ran about 7 to 12 cycles. Each CDR3 protein is one row after TCRdb ran MiXCR on the 5' RACE reads. The data show just under 550,000 distinct CDR3 sequences, more than 20% seen once. Every sample yielded at least 6.5 million isolated PBMCs. These data were also filed under a second study, of T cells of mothers and their children. That study reports: At a rate of roughly 1.4 ug per 15 ul, cDNA synthesis received all of the extracted RNA. From each mother came over 9 million TCR beta CDR3 reads, and from each child came 2.5 million to 3.5 million.

The sequence was obtained from a boy younger than 18 in good health. This chain links TRBV12-3 or TRBV12-4 with TRBJ2-3; D ambiguous. The material sequenced was blood. The CDR3 reads CASSPVADTQYF. In nucleotides, the CDR3 is TGTGCCAGCAGCCCGGTGGCGGATACGCAGTATTTT.